A selection of T cell receptor beta chains follows, all from one sample in a study of blood T cell repertoires in COVID-19. Assay: immunoSEQ multiplex PCR; the TCRdb copy retains only in-frame clones and omits some. The repertoire holds a few hundred thousand clones, with about 88% as singletons. Sample: PBMCs or T cells enriched from blood (not recorded which). The receptor set was obtained from a man aged 25 to 40 with acute COVID-19. CDR3s include the opening cysteine and the closing phenylalanine or tryptophan. The D gene is left open where the match is weak. Expanded clones get a size class; other rows say once, few or many, or leave the size out.

clone_size d_call j_call v_call cdr3_nt cdr3_aa
once NA TRBJ2-5 TRBV3-1/TRBV3-2 TGTGCCAGCAGCCAAGACTCGGCGGTGGAGACCCAGTACTTC CASSQDSAVETQYF
NA NA TRBJ1-4 TRBV4-1 TGCGCCAGCAGCCAAGAATCTGGGAGGAATGAAAAACTGTTTTTT CASSQESGRNEKLFF
NA NA TRBJ2-5 TRBV28 TGTGCCAGCAGTGCTAGCTCCCAGGAGACCCAGTACTTC CASSASSQETQYF
NA TRBD2 TRBJ2-1 TRBV5-6 TGTGCCAGCAGCTCTTTGGGCCGGGCGGGAGATGAGCAGTTCTTC CASSSLGRAGDEQFF
NA NA TRBJ1-2 TRBV14 TGTGCCAGCAGCCCGTACAGGACCGGGGGTGGCTACACCTTC CASSPYRTGGGYTF
once NA TRBJ1-1 TRBV6-5 TGTGCCACCAATAACCTTGGGTCGGGGACTGAAGCTTTCTTT CATNNLGSGTEAFF
once NA TRBJ1-3 TRBV7-2 TGTGCCAGCAGCGCCCAACAGGGTATCACTGGAAACACCATATATTTT CASSAQQGITGNTIYF
NA NA TRBJ2-2 TRBV5-6 TGTGCCAGCAGCGGCCCGGGACAACCAAACACCGGGGAGCTGTTTTTT CASSGPGQPNTGELFF
NA NA TRBJ2-1 TRBV5-1 TGCGCCAGCAGCTTTTGGAGCAGTACTTACCGCTCCTACAATGAGCAGTTCTTC CASSFWSSTYRSYNEQFF
NA TRBD2 TRBJ2-1 TRBV7-3 TGTGCCAGCAGCCTAAAAAGGGTCACTAGCGGAGCCCTCTACAATGAGCAGTTCTTC CASSLKRVTSGALYNEQFF
NA TRBD2 TRBJ2-5 TRBV7-2 TGTGCCAGCAGCCAAACTAGCGGGAGCGAGACCCAGTACTTC CASSQTSGSETQYF
NA NA TRBJ1-5 TRBV5-6 TGTGCCAGCAGCTTGACCCGGGGAGTATATAGCAATCAGCCCCAGCATTTT CASSLTRGVYSNQPQHF
once NA TRBJ1-6 TRBV7-2 TGTGCCAGCAGCCCCCGTTTAGGCAGGTTTTCACCCCTCCACTTT CASSPRLGRFSPLHF
NA NA TRBJ1-1 TRBV30 TGTGCCTGGTCCCCGGGGTTCCAGAACACTGAAGCTTTCTTT CAWSPGFQNTEAFF
NA NA TRBJ2-2 TRBV6-2/TRBV6-3 TGTGCCAGCAGTTGGAGACAGGCGAACACCGGGGAGCTGTTTTTT CASSWRQANTGELFF
NA TRBD1 TRBJ2-5 TRBV10-2 TGCGCCAGCCTCTTAAACCGGGACAGAGTACAAGAGACCCAGTACTTC CASLLNRDRVQETQYF
once NA TRBJ2-1 TRBV11-3 TGTGCCAGCCGACCCAACGAGGGGGATGAGCAGTTCTTC CASRPNEGDEQFF
NA NA TRBJ2-4 TRBV19 TGTGCCAGTAGTCCTAACCTAGCCAAAAACATTCAGTACTTC CASSPNLAKNIQYF
NA NA TRBJ2-1 TRBV5-1 TGTGCCAGCAGCGAGGAACTAGTAGCATTGCGCAATGAGCAGTTCTTC CASSEELVALRNEQFF
NA TRBD1 TRBJ1-5 TRBV7-2 TGTGCCAGCAGCTTAGGGACAGGGTTTCAGCCCCAGCATTTT CASSLGTGFQPQHF
NA NA TRBJ1-6 TRBV25-1 TGTGCCAGCACCGGGGGGAGCTCCTATAATTCACCCCTCCACTTT CASTGGSSYNSPLHF
NA NA TRBJ2-1 TRBV6-4 TGTGCCAGCAGTAGCGAGGCCCTTGGGGAGCAGTTCTTC CASSSEALGEQFF
NA TRBD1 TRBJ1-2 TRBV19 TGTGCCAGTAGTACCCGTAGGACAGGGGATGGCTACACCTTC CASSTRRTGDGYTF
NA NA TRBJ1-6 TRBV6-5 TGTGCCAGCATCCCGGGACACCGAAATTCACCCCTCCACTTT CASIPGHRNSPLHF
NA NA TRBJ2-3 TRBV19 TGTGCCAGTAACGGCGGGCGGCTCGATACGCAGTATTTT CASNGGRLDTQYF
NA NA TRBJ2-6 TRBV2 TGTGCCAGCAGTTTTTGGAGTGCTGGGGCCAACGTCCTGACTTTC CASSFWSAGANVLTF
NA TRBD1 TRBJ1-2 TRBV6-5 TGTGCCAGCAGTTATCCGGGACAGGGGATTATTGGCTACACCTTC CASSYPGQGIIGYTF
NA TRBD2 TRBJ2-3 TRBV11-3 TGTGCCAGCAGCCCGAGGACTAGCGGGGGGGCCACAGATACGCAGTATTTT CASSPRTSGGATDTQYF
NA NA TRBJ2-4 TRBV4-1 TGCGCCAGCAGCCCGAATCCAGGGCTAGCCAAAAACATTCAGTACTTC CASSPNPGLAKNIQYF
NA TRBD1 TRBJ1-2 TRBV11-2 TGTGCCAGCAGCTTCGACAGGGGCTATGGCTACACCTTC CASSFDRGYGYTF
few NA TRBJ2-5 TRBV7-9 TGTGCCAGCAGCTTAGCAGGAGTCGGGGTAGGCGGAGAGACCCAGTACTTC CASSLAGVGVGGETQYF
NA TRBD1 TRBJ1-6 TRBV19 TGTGCCAGTACCTTAAGGGGGCGAAGTAATTCACCCCTCCACTTT CASTLRGRSNSPLHF
NA TRBD1 TRBJ2-2 TRBV6-2/TRBV6-3 TGTGCCAGCAGTTACGGGACAGGGACCGGGGAGCTGTTTTTT CASSYGTGTGELFF